This T cell receptor (beta chain) is from a study of beta chain features in type 1 diabetes. After removal of 1 base from V and 3 bases from J, the junction contained 2 bases not matched to a gene. Germline-derived CDR1 and CDR2 are SNHLY and FYNNEI. The CDR3 has 14 amino acids. About this clone itself: Antigen unknown.

Expressed TCRB transcripts were sequenced because the entire RNA isolate underwent reverse transcription. An average of about 3.4 million reads was obtained for naive, central memory and regulatory T cell samples. The repertoire was sequenced with immunoSEQ multiplex PCR; TCRdb's copy has only in-frame clones and lacks some. This sample yields hundreds of thousands of clones, of which around a sixth are seen a single time; 0.02% to 0.025% belongs to the top ten. General study findings and limits: Any role of HLA type in TCRB rearrangement remained unresolved here. The study found fewer insertions and more deletions at VDJ junctions in type 1 diabetes patients. Because the template was cDNA, high-expressing cells might be over-represented.

The sample taken for sequencing was naive CD4+ T cells from blood. The V gene is TRBV2, the J gene TRBJ2-5; 7 bases line up with TRBD2. The sequence derives from a woman between 18 and 29 years old in good health. The CDR3 reads CASSEGGGKETQYF. The CDR3 region has the DNA TGTGCCAGCAGTGAAGGGGGAGGGAAAGAGACCCAGTACTTC.